Included here is one T cell receptor (beta chain) sequence, with context. The antigen it recognizes is unknown. No clone much larger than this one lies a single base away; base qualities are absent. This sample is part of a study of cytomegalovirus exposure and HLA in healthy donors (dated by TCRdb to about 2017). Describing the broader study: According to an earlier analysis of 550 to 750 of the donors, about 179 million T cells yielded 117 million unique TCR beta sequences and around 300 Gb of sequence data. An early release covering approximately 600 HLA-typed donors comprised approximately 300 gigabases of sequencing data and around 80 million unique TCR sequences. Of the approximately 400 genotyped donors, over 70% fell in the genetic ancestry cluster associated with self-reported Caucasian donors. The aim of the study was to test whether cataloging public T cell receptors could identify signatures of past pathogen exposure. The T cell repertoires of several hundred subjects were profiled by immunosequencing and related to cytomegalovirus serostatus. Besides the first cohort of 666 subjects, a separate validation cohort made up of 120 different subjects was used. To predict cytomegalovirus infection status, the study brought together high-throughput TCR immunosequencing, statistical association of individual TCRs with disease status, and machine learning. A later analysis re-analyzed previously published TCR beta repertoires from roughly 600 donors and added high-resolution HLA genotyping to study TCR occurrence patterns. Rather than using new phenotypic data, the later analysis identified candidate immune exposures from TCR beta sequences and from how often those sequences occurred across donors. In an earlier analysis of 587 of the donors, high-throughput TCR beta sequencing was used to judge whether each TCR beta V gene segment behaved as functional or pseudogenic. Donor age, sex, ethnicity and CMV serostatus were compiled alongside the repertoire data. Genome-wide SNP genotypes for about 65% of the 666 donors were used in a later genetic analysis, which treated that subset as a discovery cohort. Every discovery cohort repertoire had been produced on one sequencing platform. HLA typing included class I and class II loci at four-digit resolution. Typing coverage differed by locus: A, B, C, DRB1 and DQB1 were typed in about 620-630 donors, DQA1 in about 510, DPA1 in around 600, and DPB1 in 450 to 480. Because of strong linkage in the cohort, four to six DR-DQ haplotypes were treated as single units for association and clustering. Among a few hundred genotyped donors of the cohort, an average of approximately 240,000 unique TCR beta nucleotide sequences were sequenced per donor, approximately 20% of them non-productive.

Broader findings and caveats from the paper: Linkage disequilibrium might explain the correlated functional status among segregating V segments, but an unknown experimental factor could not be excluded. Broadly in line with IMGT annotations, most TCR beta V segments showed up in productive rearrangements about 87% or about 30% of the time in an earlier analysis of about 500 of the donors. According to a later analysis, parvovirus B19, influenza, CMV and Epstein-Barr virus appeared linked to several top co-occurrence clusters. In a later analysis, HLA-associated TCR beta chains were found to be more clonally expanded and to have lower generation probabilities than equally common non-associated chains. Because counts were too low, around 17 rarely observed V segments, including chromosome 9 orphons, were left out of the earlier analysis of some 640 of the donors. A further reported finding was that TCR beta sequences accurately predicted the HLA-A and HLA-B alleles for most subjects in the first cohort. In a later analysis, most CMV-associated TCR beta chains were found to appear HLA-restricted, with HLA associations seemingly driven largely by CMV exposure. A later analysis found that TCR association rates varied across HLA loci, with DRB1 alleles showing the most associated TCRs and HLA-C alleles the fewest. Sequencing depth was assumed to be roughly uniform across donors in the presence/absence analyses, though that assumption may not hold. An association between a missense DCLRE1C variant and V-gene and J-gene trimming of TCR beta chains was found in a later genetic analysis and replicated in an independent cohort. According to a later genetic analysis, donors in an Asian-associated ancestry cluster had fewer N-insertions in productive TCRs than the roughly 660-donor mean. Most TCR sequences were observed very rarely across donors, whereas some public TCRs were present in many individuals. CMV serostatus was the only immune exposure information available for the cohort. When HLA alleles, especially DR and DQ, strongly co-occurred, attributing TCR associations to individual alleles was difficult. This cohort had only TCR beta chains sequenced, and the lack of alpha or paired-chain data limited which features could be detected. In the study, about 150 TCR beta chains were listed as associated with cytomegalovirus. Because HLA typing was unavailable for some donors at each locus, only the typed subset was used in association tests. The classifier was reported to diagnose cytomegalovirus status with high specificity and sensitivity in both the original and validation cohorts. A few of the identified cytomegalovirus-associated TCR beta chains were confirmed in vitro to be specific for cytomegalovirus antigens. According to the authors, the approach could potentially be generalized to other disease states and immunological phenotypes. At a false discovery rate of 0.05, a later analysis linked some 17,000 TCR beta sequences to specific HLA alleles. A cluster of highly shared sequence variants was judged likely to represent a technical artifact of the sequencing pipeline.

The method was the immunoSEQ multiplex PCR assay. For the multiplex PCR, a mixture combining 60 forward primers for TCR Vbeta segments and 13 reverse primers for TCR Jbeta segments was used. The CDR3 region of rearranged TCR beta genes was amplified from genomic DNA with a multiplex PCR assay. The amplified TCR beta libraries were sequenced on the Illumina HiSeq System as 87-base-pair reads. The study's own analysis went as follows. A later analysis tallied 80 million to 95 million unique TCR beta chains across the 650 to 750 repertoires, and around 9.9 million of those chains were shared by two or more donors. Raw reads were error-corrected and collapsed into unique sequences by a nearest-neighbor algorithm in which closely related sequences were merged to remove PCR and sequencing errors. To assign V, D and J gene segments, CDR3 sequences were aligned to IMGT reference sequences. For a sequence to be retained, a match of at least six nucleotides was required to both a V gene segment and a J gene segment. Rearrangements were classified as productive when the CDR3 lacked stop codons and remained in frame with V and J, and all other rearrangements were classified as non-productive. CDR3 was defined according to IMGT convention as the region running from the second conserved V-encoded cysteine to the conserved J-encoded phenylalanine. The earlier analysis of about 610 of the donors excluded sequences that lacked an unambiguous match to a single V gene segment. An earlier analysis of just under 600 of the donors called V segments functional above 56.7% productive rearrangements and segregating when the between-donor standard deviation exceeded 5%. A statistical classification framework was developed to diagnose cytomegalovirus status using the catalog of TCR beta chain sequences. In a later analysis, TCR nucleotide sequences were compared against IMGT/GENE-DB human TR gene sequences so that V and J genes could be assigned. Using the TCRdist pipeline, a later analysis assigned CDR3 sequences along with most-parsimonious VDJ recombination scenarios. In a later analysis, each TCR beta chain was defined by its CDR3 amino acid sequence together with its V-gene family, and reads lacking a unique V-gene family were excluded. As a way to deal with suspected cross-contamination and a sequencing artifact, a later analysis dropped nearly 600 nucleotide sequences that were highly shared and had low generation probability. In a later analysis, a clonal expansion index for each public chain was calculated from normalized within-repertoire ranks of inferred template counts. A later analysis computed generation probabilities with a VDJ recombination model fitted to out-of-frame rearrangements, and checked the results against IGoR. In a later analysis, hypergeometric tests were used to score TCR-TCR, TCR-HLA and TCR-CMV co-occurrence, with a repertoire-size bias correction applied to TCR pairs. In a later analysis, false discovery rates were estimated by permuting HLA or CMV assignments 20 times. In a later analysis, co-occurring TCRs were grouped using DBSCAN, and TCRdist sequence similarity was added for clustering within HLA-allele-positive subsets. For co-occurrence clustering, repertoires with fewer than 30,000 or more than 120,000 public chains were excluded, along with five or six repertoires with anomalous nucleotide sharing. This immuneACCESS table, as held by TCRdb, lists in-frame sequences with V and J called but not all clones. Of the missing ones, under half trace to an unresolved V gene in checked studies; the others have no known cause. V, J and clone size reflect that table, while D and trimming were determined from the DNA. The sample has approximately 150,000 clones on record, roughly 79% of them singletons. The top ten hold approximately 6% of the sample.

The cohort comprised several hundred healthy bone marrow donors. Cohort members were all nominally healthy when sampled, although unrecorded immune exposures were likely present. The donor tested CMV seropositive, placing the donor among the 289 seropositive members of the cohort. A peripheral blood sample was collected from each donor, and TCR beta sequencing was performed on peripheral blood mononuclear cells. Genomic DNA was extracted from the blood cell samples with the Qiagen DNeasy Blood Extraction Kit. Sequencing was performed on PBMCs. The clonotype comes from a man aged 35-49 years in good health and CMV-seropositive.

The base sequence is TGTGCCAGCAGCTATAGCGGGGCTTACAATGAGCAGTTCTTC. It is translated as CASSYSGAYNEQFF. This sequence uses TRBV7-6 and TRBJ2-1, with 8 middle bases fitting TRBD2. V ends up 4 bases short and J 4 bases short, with an unmatched junction base count of 3. Per the germline V gene, SGHVS is the CDR1 and FNYEAQ is the CDR2. The CDR3 has 14 amino acids, counting the end cysteine and phenylalanine. The only DNA kept is the CDR3, 42 bases in frame from the first base.